These 27 T cell receptor beta chains were sequenced from one sample in a study of T cells in Graves' hyperthyroidism and ophthalmopathy. RNA transcripts gave rise to amplified TCR beta CDR3 regions. Carried out on the TCR CDR3, a first-round RT-PCR used the HTBI primer set. TCRdb re-derived calls from the multiplex PCR reads in MiXCR, one entry per CDR3 protein. Among hundreds of thousands of distinct CDR3 sequences, approximately 19% were seen once, and the ten largest hold roughly 40%. The specimen sequenced was blood. These receptors were taken from a man in his forties or fifties with Graves' ophthalmopathy.

This clonotype was seen ten or more times. The chain joins TRBV12-3 or TRBV12-4 to TRBJ2-7; a possible D gene is TRBD2 (5 bases). Trimming took 7 bases from V and 2 from J, leaving 15 bases between them. CDR3 length equals 14 residues. In DNA, the CDR3 is TGTGCCAGCACCGTCTTCGGGGTTGCCTACGAGCAGTACTTC. Translating it yields CASTVFGVAYEQYF.

This clonotype was recorded at least ten times. This rearrangement joins TRBV20-1 to TRBJ2-5, with 7 bases fitting TRBD2. Trimming took 3 bases from V and 5 from J; bases not matched to a gene: 12. The V gene's germline CDR1 is DFQATT and CDR2 SNEGSKA (reference sequence). This CDR3 is built from 15 residues. The CDR3 region has the DNA TGCAGTGCTAGCAACTTCGGCGGGAGCCTCGAGACCCAGTACTTC. Residues: CSASNFGGSLETQYF.

This clonotype was recorded at least ten times. This chain links TRBV28 with TRBJ1-4; 9 positions match TRBD1. Germline CDR1 reads MDHEN; CDR2 reads SYDVKM. The CDR3 covers 16 residues. The ends lost 6 bases at V and 8 bases at J; junction bases unmatched: 13. The CDR3 protein is CASSLSPGTGLEKLFF. CDR3 nucleotides: TGTGCCAGCAGCTTGAGCCCCGGGACAGGGTTAGAAAAACTGTTTTTT. Based on the CDR3 plus reference TRBV28 and TRBJ1-4, the full variable domain is DVKVTQSSRYLVKRTGEKVFLECVQDMDHENMFWYRQDPGLGLRLIYFSYDVKMKEKGDIPEGYSVSREKKERFSLILESASTNQTSMYLCASSLSPGTGLEKLFFGSGTQLSVL.

This clonotype was observed a handful of times. The genes are TRBV18 and TRBJ2-1; 8 bases align to TRBD2. Trimming cost V 3 bases and J 5 bases; bases outside gene matches: 3. Germline assignment: CDR1 KGHSH and CDR2 LQKENI. The CDR3 runs to 14 residues. CDR3 nucleotides: TGTGCCAGCTCACCTACTAGCGGTAACAATGAGCAGTTCTTC. Translated, it gives CASSPTSGNNEQFF.

This clonotype was recorded a few times. V is TRBV7-9 and J is TRBJ1-4, with TRBD1 identical over 8 bases. Unmatched junction bases numbered 5, after V lost 3 bases and J lost 8 bases. Germline values: CDR1 SEHNR, CDR2 FQNEAQ (reference sequence). The CDR3 runs to 14 residues. The chain's CDR3 is CASSFGQGREKLFF. The CDR3 DNA sequence: TGTGCCAGCAGCTTTGGACAGGGAAGGGAAAAACTGTTTTTT. Variable domain in full (rest from reference TRBV7-9 and TRBJ1-4): DTGVSQNPRHKITKRGQNVTFRCDPISEHNRLYWYRQTLGQGPEFLTYFQNEAQLEKSRLLSDRFSAERPKGSFSTLEIQRTEQGDSAMYLCASSFGQGREKLFFGSGTQLSVL.

This clonotype was seen many times. V gene TRBV5-1 combines with J gene TRBJ2-7; perhaps TRBD2 as D (6 bases). The CDR3 is made up of 13 amino acids. CDR1 is SGHRS and CDR2 is YFSETQ in the germline V gene. V was pared by 5 bases and J by 4 bases, with 13 bases between. The DNA of the CDR3 is TGCGCCAGCAGTCGATCGGGGGATTACGAGCAGTACTTC. Translating gives CASSRSGDYEQYF.

This clonotype was observed at least ten times. This rearrangement joins TRBV28 to TRBJ2-3, with D maybe TRBD2 (6 bases). Trimming cost V 5 bases and J 4 bases, with 10 bases left between them. The CDR3 covers 13 residues. Per the germline V gene, CDR1 is MDHEN and CDR2 is SYDVKM. The CDR3 sequence: CASSSGWADTQYF. For the CDR3, the DNA is TGTGCCAGCAGTAGCGGGTGGGCAGATACGCAGTATTTT.

This clonotype was seen many times. This sequence joins TRBV2 and TRBJ2-1, with D hard to call. V was cut by 5 bases and J by 1 base, with 12 bases left in between. Per the germline V gene, CDR1 is SNHLY and CDR2 is FYNNEI. The CDR3 is made up of 15 amino acids. In DNA, the CDR3 is TGTGCCAGCAGTTTCGCCAGCGTATCCTACAATGAGCAGTTCTTC. Translation: CASSFASVSYNEQFF.

This chain connects TRBV20-1 to TRBJ2-6, with TRBD2 matching over 10 bases. Germline values: CDR1 DFQATT, CDR2 SNEGSKA (reference sequence). V lost 0 bases and J lost 1; bases outside the gene matches: 15. The CDR3 consists of 21 residues. DNA for the CDR3: TGCAGTGCTAGAGATCCCATGAGCGGGAGGGCCGCGGGTTCTGGGGCCAACGTCCTGACTTTC. Amino acid sequence: CSARDPMSGRAAGSGANVLTF.

The J gene is TRBJ2-2, the V gene TRBV4-2, with TRBD2 matching 9 bases. The germline V gene encodes CDR1 LGHNA and CDR2 YNFKEQ. Trimming at V came to 0 bases and at J to 4 bases, leaving 9 bases not matched to a gene. The CDR3 consists of 18 residues. CDR3 sequence (DNA): TGTGCCAGCAGCCAAGAGGGTGGCAGCGGGAGGATCACCGGGGAGCTGTTTTTT. Translation: CASSQEGGSGRITGELFF.

This clonotype was picked up a small number of times. This CDR3 is CASSLGDSGVEQYF. In DNA, the CDR3 is TGCGCCAGCAGCTTGGGGGACTCCGGGGTCGAGCAGTACTTC. This rearrangement joins TRBV5-1 to TRBJ2-7; a weak D match, TRBD2 (6 bases). This CDR3 spans 14 amino acids. V was trimmed by 0 bases and J by 6 bases, leaving 13 bases between them. From germline, CDR1 is SGHRS and CDR2 YFSETQ.

V is TRBV29-1 and J is TRBJ2-5, with 9 bases lining up with TRBD1. Germline-derived CDR1 and CDR2 are SQVTM and ANQGSEA. CDR3 size: 12 residues. V gave up 5 bases and J gave up 5 bases; unmatched junction bases: 3. CDR3 in DNA: TGCAGCGTTACAGGGGGCTGGGAGACCCAGTACTTC. This gives the protein CSVTGGWETQYF.

In this sample, this clonotype turned up many times. V gene TRBV3-1 combines with J gene TRBJ2-5; TRBD2 agrees at 8 bases. Germline CDR1 LGHDT, CDR2 YNNKEL (reference sequence). Trimming cost V 3 bases and J 1 base; bases outside gene matches: 1. The CDR3 length is 14 residues. CDR3 bases: TGTGCCAGCAGCCATACTAGCGGCCAAGAGACCCAGTACTTC. Protein: CASSHTSGQETQYF.

This rearrangement joins TRBV20-1 to TRBJ2-7, with 7 bases fitting TRBD1. CDR1 DFQATT and CDR2 SNEGSKA come from the germline V gene (reference sequence). V lost 0 bases to trimming and J lost 3 bases; unmatched junction nucleotides: 5. The CDR3 is 14 residues long. CDR3 loop: CSARDRTGNYEQYF. CDR3 sequence (DNA): TGCAGTGCTAGAGATCGGACAGGAAACTACGAGCAGTACTTC.

The chain couples TRBV12-3 or TRBV12-4 to TRBJ2-3; TRBD1 agrees at 9 bases. The CDR3 consists of 15 residues. The V and J ends lost 5 bases and 5 bases, in that order; junction bases with no gene match: 8. In DNA, the CDR3 is TGTGCCAGCAGTCTCTACAGGGGGCGGATAGATACGCAGTATTTT. Protein product: CASSLYRGRIDTQYF.

This clonotype was counted many times. The rearrangement joins TRBV5-1 to TRBJ2-1, with 10 bases that match TRBD2. The CDR3 spans 15 residues. CDR1 and CDR2 (germline): SGHRS, YFSETQ. V shed 3 bases, J shed 7 bases, and the junction held 7 bases outside the gene matches. The CDR3: CASSSLAGDLNEQFF. The CDR3 DNA reads as TGCGCCAGCAGCTCCCTAGCGGGAGATTTAAATGAGCAGTTCTTC.

This clonotype has ten or more counts. The chain links TRBV20-1 to TRBJ2-1, with 9 bases identical to TRBD2. Germline loops: CDR1 DFQATT, CDR2 SNEGSKA (reference sequence). The CDR3 totals 14 residues. V lost 5 bases and J lost 9; bases outside the gene matches: 11. CDR3 in amino acids: CSAGTSGFRGEQFF. The CDR3 bases are TGCAGTGCTGGAACTAGCGGGTTCAGGGGTGAGCAGTTCTTC.

Of note for this clonotype: This may be a read error: a much more frequent sequence differs by one nucleotide. The chain has TRBV12-3 or TRBV12-4 and TRBJ2-3, with D unresolved. The CDR3 consists of 13 residues. The V gene lost 4 bases and the J gene lost 4 bases, with 9 bases spanning the gap. The CDR3: CASSSKLADTQYF. The CDR3 DNA is TGTGCCAGCAGTTCAAAATTAGCAGATACGCAGTATTTT.

The table lists this clonotype with a few counts. The chain couples TRBV28 to TRBJ2-4; TRBD1 matches at 7 bases. Per germline, CDR1 MDHEN and CDR2 SYDVKM. CDR3 length: 16 residues. Trimming at V came to 7 bases and at J to 0 bases, leaving 9 bases not matched to a gene. CDR3 bases: TGTGCCAGCAACATACAGGGGACGATAGCCAAAAACATTCAGTACTTC. Translation: CASNIQGTIAKNIQYF.

This clonotype occurred a few times. One end of the junction varies from germline; a read error may be responsible. The V gene is TRBV7-7, the J gene TRBJ2-7; D may match TRBD1 or TRBD2 (5 bases each). The CDR3 runs 13 residues. Germline values: CDR1 SSHAT, CDR2 FNYEAQ (reference sequence). This CDR3 reads CASSLEGWDEQYF. CDR3 in DNA: TGTGCTAGCAGCTTAGAGGGGTGGGACGAGCAGTACTTC.

This clonotype was recorded at least ten times. V and J are TRBV11-1 and TRBJ2-1; D unresolved. Looked up from germline, CDR1 is SGHAT and CDR2 is FQDESV (reference sequence). The V and J ends lost 4 bases and 0 bases respectively, with 10 bases between them. The CDR3 loop spans 15 amino acids. CDR3 protein: CASSSAGSSYNEQFF. The CDR3 nucleotides read TGTGCCAGCAGCTCCGCCGGCAGCTCCTACAATGAGCAGTTCTTC. Drawing the rest from reference TRBV11-1 and TRBJ2-1, the complete variable domain is EAEVAQSPRYKITEKSQAVAFWCDPISGHATLYWYRQILGQGPELLVQFQDESVVDDSQLPKDRFSAERLKGVDSTLKIQPAELGDSAMYLCASSSAGSSYNEQFFGPGTRLTVL.

V and J are TRBV27 and TRBJ1-2, with 11 nucleotides matching TRBD1. Germline trimming cut 6 bases from V and 8 bases from J; bases unmatched to any gene: 11. The length of the CDR3 is 15 residues. Germline-derived CDR1 and CDR2 are MNHEY and SMNVEV (reference sequence). As DNA, the CDR3 is TGTGCCAGCAGATGGACAGGGGGCGCCCCGGGGGGCTACACCTTC. This codes for CASRWTGGAPGGYTF.

This clonotype was counted many times. V is TRBV11-3 and J is TRBJ2-4; D is undetermined. The CDR3 runs to 14 residues. Trimming cost V 5 bases and J 3 bases, with 11 bases left between them. In germline, CDR1 is SGHNT, CDR2 YENEEA. The CDR3 loop reads CASSPDVVKNIQYF. CDR3 in DNA: TGTGCCAGCAGCCCTGATGTTGTCAAAAACATTCAGTACTTC.

The V call is TRBV12-3 or TRBV12-4, the J call TRBJ2-1; 9 nucleotides line up with TRBD2. The CDR3 spans 16 residues. J lost 5 bases, V lost 1 base, and 6 bases had no gene match. CDR3 loop: CASSLVTGLANNEQFF. The CDR3 DNA reads as TGTGCCAGCAGTTTAGTTACGGGACTAGCAAACAATGAGCAGTTCTTC.

This clonotype was seen repeatedly, ten times or more. The chain combines TRBV11-2 with TRBJ2-6; perhaps D is TRBD1 or TRBD2 (5 bases each). Trimming took 4 bases from V and 1 from J, leaving 17 bases between them. CDR1 and CDR2 from the germline V gene are SGHAT and FQNNGV. CDR3 length equals 18 residues. The CDR3: CASSSPPGRRSGANVLTF. The CDR3 DNA follows: TGTGCCAGCAGCTCTCCACCGGGGCGACGATCTGGGGCCAACGTCCTGACTTTC.

This clonotype showed up many times. CDR3 nucleotides: TGTGCCAGCAGCTCGATAGGGGCAGGGCGGCGGGAGCAGTACTTC. Its translation is CASSSIGAGRREQYF. This chain joins TRBV12-3 or TRBV12-4 and TRBJ2-7; maybe TRBD1 (5 bases). This CDR3 has 15 residues. V was cut by 6 bases and J by 7 bases, with 22 bases left in between.

The chain uses TRBV19 and TRBJ2-2; possible D gene TRBD1, 6 bases. CDR3 size: 14 residues. The germline V gene has CDR1 LNHDA and CDR2 SQIVND (reference sequence). V was shortened by 10 bases and J by 5 bases, with 17 bases between the two germline ends. The CDR3 DNA sequence: TGTGCCACCCCCGTCAGGGGAACGACCGGGGAGCTGTTTTTT. This encodes CATPVRGTTGELFF.